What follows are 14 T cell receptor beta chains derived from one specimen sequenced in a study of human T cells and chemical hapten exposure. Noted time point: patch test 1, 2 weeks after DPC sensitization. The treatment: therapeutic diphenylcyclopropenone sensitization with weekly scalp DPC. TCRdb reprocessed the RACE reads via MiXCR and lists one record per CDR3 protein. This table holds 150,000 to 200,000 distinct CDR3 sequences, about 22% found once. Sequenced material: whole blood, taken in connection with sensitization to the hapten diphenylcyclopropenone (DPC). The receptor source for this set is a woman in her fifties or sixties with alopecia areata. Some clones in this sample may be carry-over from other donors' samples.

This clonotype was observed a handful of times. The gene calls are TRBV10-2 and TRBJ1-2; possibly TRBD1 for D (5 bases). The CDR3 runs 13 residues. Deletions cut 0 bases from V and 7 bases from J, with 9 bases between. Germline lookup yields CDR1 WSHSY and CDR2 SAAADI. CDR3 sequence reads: CASSESPGFGYTF. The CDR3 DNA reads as TGCGCCAGCAGTGAGTCGCCAGGGTTTGGCTACACCTTC.

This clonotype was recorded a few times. The CDR3 protein is CSARPSQETQYF. The CDR3, as DNA: TGCAGCGCAAGACCCTCCCAAGAGACCCAGTACTTC. This sequence joins TRBV29-1 and TRBJ2-5; D not certain. The CDR3 runs 12 residues. The V end lost 7 bases, the J end lost 1 base, and 10 bases lay between the germline ends. Per the germline V gene, CDR1 is SQVTM and CDR2 is ANQGSEA.

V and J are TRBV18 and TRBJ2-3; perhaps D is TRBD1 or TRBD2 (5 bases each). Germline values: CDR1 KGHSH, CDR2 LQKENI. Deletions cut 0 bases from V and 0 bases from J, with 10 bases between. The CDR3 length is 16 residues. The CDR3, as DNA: TGTGCCAGCTCACCACCCCTTGGGGGAAGCACAGATACGCAGTATTTT. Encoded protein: CASSPPLGGSTDTQYF.

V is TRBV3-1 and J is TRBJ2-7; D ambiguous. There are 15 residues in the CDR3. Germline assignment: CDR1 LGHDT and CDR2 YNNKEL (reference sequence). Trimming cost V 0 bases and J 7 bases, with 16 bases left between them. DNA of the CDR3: TGTGCCAGCAGCCAAGAGAACATTAAGGGTGGAGAGCAGTACTTC. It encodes CASSQENIKGGEQYF.

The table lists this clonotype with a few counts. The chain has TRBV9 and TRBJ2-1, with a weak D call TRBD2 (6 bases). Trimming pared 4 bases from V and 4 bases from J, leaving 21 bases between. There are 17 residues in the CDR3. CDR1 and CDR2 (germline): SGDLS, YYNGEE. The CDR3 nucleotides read TGTGCCAGCAGCTCCGACTTTTCCGGGACTTCTTACAATGAGCAGTTCTTC. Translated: CASSSDFSGTSYNEQFF.

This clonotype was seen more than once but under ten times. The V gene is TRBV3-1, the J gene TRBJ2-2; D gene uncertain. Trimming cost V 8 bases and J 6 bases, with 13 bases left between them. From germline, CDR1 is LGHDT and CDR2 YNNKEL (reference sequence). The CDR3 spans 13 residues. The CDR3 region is CASVGLRSGELFF. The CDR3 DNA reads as TGTGCCAGCGTCGGGCTGAGGTCCGGGGAGCTGTTTTTT.

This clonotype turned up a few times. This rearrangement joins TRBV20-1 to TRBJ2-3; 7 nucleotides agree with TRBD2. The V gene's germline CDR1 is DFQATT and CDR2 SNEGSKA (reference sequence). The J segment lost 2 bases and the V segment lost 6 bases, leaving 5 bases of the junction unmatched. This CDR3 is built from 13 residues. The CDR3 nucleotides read TGCAGTGCGGCGGGACTAACCACAGATACGCAGTATTTT. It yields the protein CSAAGLTTDTQYF.

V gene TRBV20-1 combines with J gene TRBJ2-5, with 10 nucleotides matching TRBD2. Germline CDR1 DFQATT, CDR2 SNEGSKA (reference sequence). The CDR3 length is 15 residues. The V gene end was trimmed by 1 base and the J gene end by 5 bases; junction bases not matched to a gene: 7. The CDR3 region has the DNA TGCAGTGCTAGAGCCCCAGCGGGAGGGCCCGAGACCCAGTACTTC. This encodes CSARAPAGGPETQYF.

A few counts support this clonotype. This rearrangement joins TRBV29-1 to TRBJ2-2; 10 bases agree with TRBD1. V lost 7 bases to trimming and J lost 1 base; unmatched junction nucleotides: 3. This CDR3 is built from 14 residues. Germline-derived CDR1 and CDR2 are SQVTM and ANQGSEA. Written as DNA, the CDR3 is TGCAGCGCTCGGACAGGGGGGAACACCGGGGAGCTGTTTTTT. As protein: CSARTGGNTGELFF.

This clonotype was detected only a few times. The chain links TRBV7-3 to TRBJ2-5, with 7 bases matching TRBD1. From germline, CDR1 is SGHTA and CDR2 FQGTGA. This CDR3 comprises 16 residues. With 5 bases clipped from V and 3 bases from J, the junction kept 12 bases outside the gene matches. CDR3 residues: CASSTLRDREKETQYF. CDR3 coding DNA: TGTGCCAGCAGCACCCTCCGAGACAGGGAAAAAGAGACCCAGTACTTC.

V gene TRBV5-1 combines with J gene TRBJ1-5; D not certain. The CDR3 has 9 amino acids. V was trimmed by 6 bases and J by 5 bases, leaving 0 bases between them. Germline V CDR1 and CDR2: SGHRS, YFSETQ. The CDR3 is CASNQPQHF. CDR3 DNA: TGCGCCAGCAATCAGCCCCAGCATTTT. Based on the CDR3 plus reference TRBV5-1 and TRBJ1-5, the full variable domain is KAGVTQTPRYLIKTRGQQVTLSCSPISGHRSVSWYQQTPGQGLQFLFEYFSETQRNKGNFPGRFSGRQFSNSRSEMNVSTLELGDSALYLCASNQPQHFGDGTRLSIL.

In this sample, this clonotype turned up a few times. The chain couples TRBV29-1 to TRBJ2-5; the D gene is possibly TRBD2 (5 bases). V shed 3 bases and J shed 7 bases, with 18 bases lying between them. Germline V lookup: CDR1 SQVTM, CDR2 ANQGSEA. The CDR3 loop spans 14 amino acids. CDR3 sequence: CSVDLRFLGRTQYF. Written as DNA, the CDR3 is TGCAGCGTTGACCTCCGGTTCCTAGGGAGGACCCAGTACTTC.

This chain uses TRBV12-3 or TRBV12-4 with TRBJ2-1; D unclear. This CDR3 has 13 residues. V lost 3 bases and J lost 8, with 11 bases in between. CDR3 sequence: CASSFVGIYEQFF. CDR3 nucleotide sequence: TGTGCCAGCAGTTTTGTAGGAATCTATGAGCAGTTCTTC.

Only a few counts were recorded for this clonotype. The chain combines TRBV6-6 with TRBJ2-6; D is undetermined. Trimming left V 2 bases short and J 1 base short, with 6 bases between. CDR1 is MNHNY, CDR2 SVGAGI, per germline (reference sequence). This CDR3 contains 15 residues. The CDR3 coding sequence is TGTGCCAGCAGTTACGTGGGATCTGGGGCCAACGTCCTGACTTTC. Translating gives CASSYVGSGANVLTF.